This is a list of T cell receptor beta chains from one sample in a study of glioma-infiltrating T cells. MiXCR was run by TCRdb on the multiplex PCR reads, yielding one entry per CDR3 protein. The data contain about 130,000 distinct CDR3 sequences, around 25% of them singletons. Material for sequencing was glioma tissue, nonneoplastic brain tissue, or PBMCs (not recorded which). The source is a human donor with low-grade glioma or glioblastoma, undergoing nonglioma brain surgery, or in good health (not recorded which). The CDR3 runs from the conserved cysteine through the conserved F or W. Fields, in order: V gene, D gene, clone size, J gene, CDR3 protein, CDR3 DNA. D genes are given only for firm matches. Clone sizes are given selectively: once, few, many, or a class where the clone is expanded.

TRBV3-1	-	-	TRBJ1-1	CAGSPPGGPTEAFF	TGTGCCGGCAGCCCCCCCGGGGGCCCGACTGAAGCTTTCTTT
TRBV6-1	-	many	TRBJ1-1	CASSDPGLPNTEAFF	TGTGCCAGCAGTGATCCGGGACTTCCGAACACTGAAGCTTTCTTT
TRBV5-1	-	-	TRBJ1-5	CASSPGTSNQPQHF	TGCGCCAGCAGCCCTGGGACGAGCAATCAGCCCCAGCATTTT
TRBV20-1	-	many	TRBJ2-1	CSASRGAYNEQFF	TGCAGTGCTAGTCGGGGGGCGTACAATGAGCAGTTCTTC
TRBV18	-	many	TRBJ1-1	CASSPPGTNTEAFF	TGTGCCAGCTCACCCCCGGGAACGAACACTGAAGCTTTCTTT
TRBV7-3	TRBD1	-	TRBJ2-5	CASSLSGTVDRETQYF	TGTGCCAGCAGCTTATCCGGGACAGTAGACAGGGAGACCCAGTACTTC
TRBV19	TRBD1	-	TRBJ2-1	CASSMGQGSYNEQFF	TGTGCCAGTAGTATGGGACAGGGCTCCTACAATGAGCAGTTCTTC
TRBV27	-	many	TRBJ1-1	CASSRAHGNTEAFF	TGTGCCAGCAGTCGGGCACATGGCAACACTGAAGCTTTCTTT
TRBV5-1	-	few	TRBJ1-5	CASSLRGENNQPQHF	TGCGCCAGCAGCTTGAGGGGTGAAAACAATCAGCCCCAGCATTTT
TRBV6-1	-	many	TRBJ2-1	CAVTGTPYNEQFF	TGTGCGGTCACCGGGACACCATACAATGAGCAGTTCTTC
TRBV7-3	TRBD2	-	TRBJ2-5	CASSFGAGGQETQYF	TGTGCCAGCAGCTTTGGAGCGGGGGGCCAAGAGACCCAGTACTTC
TRBV12-3/TRBV12-4	-	-	TRBJ1-1	CASSSTFYGNTEAFF	TGTGCCAGCAGTTCAACCTTCTACGGAAACACTGAAGCTTTCTTT
TRBV20-1	-	-	TRBJ2-5	CSAPNYRVASKETQYF	TGCAGTGCTCCGAATTACCGGGTGGCCAGTAAAGAGACCCAGTACTTC
TRBV5-1	-	-	TRBJ1-5	CASSFNGNQPQNF	TGCGCCAGCAGCTTTAACGGAAATCAGCCCCAGAATTTT
TRBV28	-	-	TRBJ2-2	CASSLVGVPSGELFF	TGTGCCAGCAGTTTGGTGGGGGTCCCGTCCGGGGAGCTGTTTTTT